The 32 T cell receptor beta chains below were found in one sample sequenced in a study of a mutant IDH1 vaccine in newly diagnosed glioma. Their specific antigens are unknown. The data were produced by immunoSEQ multiplex PCR, yet TCRdb's version contains in-frame clones alone and is incomplete. The table has some 66,000 clones, approximately 81% seen once. Noted time point: week 35, safety follow-up. Doses comprised 300 ug of mutant IDH1 20-mer peptide each, plus topical imiquimod. The sequencing used PBMCs, collected from a glioma patient whose treatment included an IDH1 peptide vaccine. These receptor sequences come from a man in his thirties or forties with glioma.

V gene TRBV18 combines with J gene TRBJ1-2; tentatively, D is TRBD1 (5 bases). The CDR3 spans 16 residues. From germline, CDR1 is KGHSH and CDR2 LQKENI. The ends were cut back, 3 bases at V and 2 bases at J, with 16 bases in the middle. In DNA form, the CDR3 reads TGTGCCAGCTCACCGACCGGGACCGTTGGAAACTATGGCTACACCTTC. Its protein is CASSPTGTVGNYGYTF.

The chain links TRBV19 to TRBJ1-1; unclear D gene. This CDR3 has 14 residues. The V and J ends lost 7 bases and 0 bases respectively, with 12 bases between them. Germline values: CDR1 LNHDA, CDR2 SQIVND (reference sequence). The DNA of the CDR3 is TGTGCCAGTAAAGTCCTGACCGTGAACACTGAAGCTTTCTTT. Its protein product is CASKVLTVNTEAFF.

The V call is TRBV7-2, the J call TRBJ1-3; possible D gene TRBD1, 6 bases. V shed 5 bases and J shed 0 bases, with 17 bases lying between them. Germline V gene lookup returns CDR1 SGHTA and CDR2 FQGNSA. The CDR3 is 17 amino acids. The CDR3 loop reads CASSPRQVMSSGNTIYF. CDR3 sequence (DNA): TGTGCCAGCAGCCCTAGACAGGTCATGAGCTCTGGAAACACCATATATTTT.

The chain combines TRBV6-5 with TRBJ1-2; D possibly corresponds to TRBD1 (6 bases). V was shortened by 3 bases and J by 2 bases, with 10 bases between the two germline ends. Looked up from germline, CDR1 is MNHEY and CDR2 is SVGAGI. The length of the CDR3 is 14 residues. The CDR3 spells CASSYRQENYGYTF. CDR3 nucleotide sequence: TGTGCCAGCAGTTATAGACAGGAAAACTATGGCTACACCTTC.

This clone came up once. This chain links TRBV27 with TRBJ1-1, with D possibly matching TRBD1 (5 bases). The germline gives CDR1 MNHEY, CDR2 SMNVEV (reference sequence). The CDR3 contains 14 residues. V dropped 1 base and J dropped 8 bases, with 14 bases sitting between them. CDR3 nucleotides: TGTGCCAGCAGTTTATTGATAACAGAGGGGGAAGCTTTCTTT. This encodes CASSLLITEGEAFF.

This clone has only one observation. The genes are TRBV5-1 and TRBJ2-2, with D tentatively TRBD2 (5 bases). Germline V gene sequence: CDR1 SGHRS, CDR2 YFSETQ. Trimming cost V 5 bases and J 1 base, with 6 bases left between them. This CDR3 has 13 amino acids. The CDR3 DNA follows: TGCGCCAGCAGTCGGGGGAACACCGGGGAGCTGTTTTTT. It codes for CASSRGNTGELFF. Full variable domain (outside the CDR3, taken from reference TRBV5-1 and TRBJ2-2): KAGVTQTPRYLIKTRGQQVTLSCSPISGHRSVSWYQQTPGQGLQFLFEYFSETQRNKGNFPGRFSGRQFSNSRSEMNVSTLELGDSALYLCASSRGNTGELFFGEGSRLTVL.

The V and J genes are TRBV15 and TRBJ1-2; the D gene is possibly TRBD1 (6 bases). V lost 1 base and J lost 4, with 13 bases in between. Germline CDR1 is LNHNV and CDR2 is YYDKDF (reference sequence). This CDR3 has 15 amino acids. The CDR3 DNA reads TGTGCCACCAGCAGAGTTACAGGGAAGAGCTATGGCTACACCTTC. The encoded protein is CATSRVTGKSYGYTF.

This clone was seen only once. The gene calls are TRBV10-1 and TRBJ2-2, with D perhaps TRBD1 (6 bases). CDR3 length: 14 residues. Trimming pared 5 bases from V and 3 bases from J, leaving 10 bases between. Germline loops: CDR1 WNHNN, CDR2 SYGVQD (reference sequence). In DNA form, the CDR3 reads TGCGCCAGCAGTCGAACAGGGTACACCGGGGAGCTGTTTTTT. This sequence encodes CASSRTGYTGELFF.

This clone turned up a few times. The chain has TRBV2 and TRBJ1-5; D may be TRBD1 (5 bases). Germline V lookup: CDR1 SNHLY, CDR2 FYNNEI. The CDR3 extends over 14 amino acids. Trimming removed 4 bases at V and 1 base at J, with 8 bases between. Here the CDR3 reads CASSVGGSNQPQHF. CDR3 DNA: TGTGCCAGCAGTGTTGGGGGAAGCAATCAGCCCCAGCATTTT.

The CDR3 loop reads CATSRDWRGTVEKLFF. For the CDR3, the DNA is TGTGCCACCAGCAGAGATTGGCGGGGGACGGTAGAAAAACTGTTTTTT. The chain joins TRBV15 to TRBJ1-4, with D maybe TRBD1 (5 bases). Trimming cost V 0 bases and J 8 bases, with 16 bases left between them. This CDR3 contains 16 residues. Germline loops: CDR1 LNHNV, CDR2 YYDKDF (reference sequence). Based on the CDR3 plus reference TRBV15 and TRBJ1-4, the full variable domain is DAMVIQNPRYQVTQFGKPVTLSCSQTLNHNVMYWYQQKSSQAPKLLFHYYDKDFNNEADTPDNFQSRRPNTSFCFLDIRSPGLGDTAMYLCATSRDWRGTVEKLFFGSGTQLSVL.

The rearrangement joins TRBV7-6 to TRBJ1-2; D is ambiguous. The CDR3 consists of 11 residues. V dropped 1 base and J dropped 9 bases, with 6 bases sitting between them. Germline V gene sequence: CDR1 SGHVS, CDR2 FNYEAQ. The CDR3 nucleotides are TGTGCCAGCAGCTTAGGGTCCCGCTACACCTTC. Residues: CASSLGSRYTF.

The count of this clone is one. J is TRBJ2-7 and V is TRBV5-1, with D perhaps TRBD1 (6 bases). This CDR3 contains 15 residues. CDR1 is SGHRS, CDR2 YFSETQ, per germline. V lost 4 bases and J 4 bases, leaving 18 bases between the germline ends. CDR3 nucleotide sequence: TGCGCCAGCAGCAGGTACGAAACAGGGTCGTACGAGCAGTACTTC. Translating gives CASSRYETGSYEQYF. The variable domain in full, completed from reference TRBV5-1 and TRBJ2-7, reads KAGVTQTPRYLIKTRGQQVTLSCSPISGHRSVSWYQQTPGQGLQFLFEYFSETQRNKGNFPGRFSGRQFSNSRSEMNVSTLELGDSALYLCASSRYETGSYEQYFGPGTRLTVT.

V is TRBV28 and J is TRBJ1-1, with a possible D match to TRBD1 (5 bases). V lost 6 bases to trimming and J lost 0 bases, with 20 bases between them. The CDR3 is 17 residues long. The germline V gene has CDR1 MDHEN and CDR2 SYDVKM. The CDR3 nucleotides read TGTGCCAGCAGCCTCCCGTGGGCAGGGTACATGAACACTGAAGCTTTCTTT. It encodes CASSLPWAGYMNTEAFF.

This clone was found once. V and J are TRBV4-1 and TRBJ1-1, with D perhaps matching TRBD1 (6 bases). Germline CDR1 MGHRA, CDR2 YSYEKL. The germline V and J ends were trimmed by 4 bases and 3 bases, with 30 bases remaining between them. This CDR3 is 20 amino acids long. As DNA, the CDR3 is TGCGCCAGCAGCCCAACTACTCTCGAATGGACAGTCGATCTGGACACTGAAGCTTTCTTT. Translation: CASSPTTLEWTVDLDTEAFF.

The rearrangement links TRBV11-2 to TRBJ2-1; a possible D gene is TRBD1 (5 bases). The CDR3 is 12 amino acids. Germline lookup yields CDR1 SGHAT and CDR2 FQNNGV. Deletions cut 4 bases from V and 7 bases from J, with 8 bases between. The CDR3 region has the DNA TGTGCCAGCAGCTGGGGCGGAAATGAGCAGTTCTTC. Protein product: CASSWGGNEQFF.

This chain connects TRBV10-3 to TRBJ1-1, with D uncertain. There are 14 residues in the CDR3. Germline CDR1 ENHRY, CDR2 SYGVKD. The V end was cut by 10 bases, the J end by 0 bases, with 15 bases between. The CDR3 DNA reads TGTGCCACCGCACGGGTCACAATGAACACTGAAGCTTTCTTT. Translated, it gives CATARVTMNTEAFF.

The rearrangement links TRBV7-9 to TRBJ1-4; D possibly corresponds to TRBD1 (6 bases). Germline V gives CDR1 SEHNR, CDR2 FQNEAQ (reference sequence). This CDR3 comprises 14 residues. V dropped 6 bases and J dropped 4 bases, with 12 bases sitting between them. CDR3 in DNA: TGTGCCAGCAGACTAGGGGGATTTAATGAAAAACTGTTTTTT. Its protein is CASRLGGFNEKLFF.

The CDR3 DNA reads as TGTGCCACCAGCGTGGGAGGGGGATCCTACAATGAGCAGTTCTTC. Its protein is CATSVGGGSYNEQFF. The chain employs TRBV15 and TRBJ2-1; a weak D match, TRBD2 (7 bases). Germline lookup yields CDR1 LNHNV and CDR2 YYDKDF (reference sequence). Trimming removed 5 bases from V and 1 base from J, with 12 bases in between. The CDR3 is 15 residues long.

The rearrangement links TRBV7-9 to TRBJ2-7; 9 bases fit TRBD1. The ends lost 5 bases at V and 0 bases at J; junction bases unmatched: 2. The CDR3 consists of 14 residues. Germline V gene data show CDR1 as SEHNR and CDR2 as FQNEAQ (reference sequence). For the CDR3, the DNA is TGTGCCAGCAGCCCGACAGGGGGCTCCTACGAGCAGTACTTC. The encoded protein is CASSPTGGSYEQYF.

This clone was recorded only once. CDR3 protein: CASRSRINQPQHF. DNA for the CDR3: TGTGCCAGCCGTTCCCGGATTAATCAGCCCCAGCATTTT. The chain has TRBV28 and TRBJ1-5; D unresolved. The CDR3 totals 13 residues. Trimming removed 8 bases from V and 4 bases from J, with 12 bases in between. Per the germline V gene, CDR1 is MDHEN and CDR2 is SYDVKM. Looking up the rest from reference TRBV28 and TRBJ1-5 gives the full variable domain: DVKVTQSSRYLVKRTGEKVFLECVQDMDHENMFWYRQDPGLGLRLIYFSYDVKMKEKGDIPEGYSVSREKKERFSLILESASTNQTSMYLCASRSRINQPQHFGDGTRLSIL.

The J gene is TRBJ1-1, the V gene TRBV5-5; possibly TRBD1 for D (6 bases). The V and J ends lost 2 bases and 3 bases respectively, with 17 bases between them. Germline V gene lookup returns CDR1 SGHKS and CDR2 YYEKEE (reference sequence). The CDR3 is 16 residues long. CDR3 region: CASSLSGGGGYTEAFF. CDR3 nucleotides: TGTGCCAGCAGCTTATCGGGAGGGGGAGGTTACACTGAAGCTTTCTTT.

CDR3 sequence (DNA): TGTGCCAGCAGCCGCCCACTAGCGGTCGCGCCCACCGGGGAGCTGTTTTTT. Translation gives CASSRPLAVAPTGELFF. The J gene is TRBJ2-2, the V gene TRBV7-9, with 8 bases matching TRBD2. Germline lookup yields CDR1 SEHNR and CDR2 FQNEAQ (reference sequence). J lost 4 bases, V lost 5 bases, and 12 bases had no gene match. This CDR3 has 17 residues.

J is TRBJ2-7 and V is TRBV6-1; 10 bases are a match to TRBD1. CDR3 length equals 12 residues. Germline-derived CDR1 and CDR2 are MNHNS and SASEGT. The junction had 3 bases not matched to a gene; V was cut back by 4 bases and J by 9 bases. The CDR3 coding sequence is TGTGCCAGCAGTGTTGGGGACAGGGGGCAGTACTTC. Amino acid sequence: CASSVGDRGQYF.

The V gene is TRBV9, the J gene TRBJ2-6, with a tentative D call TRBD2 (7 bases). Germline V CDR1 and CDR2: SGDLS, YYNGEE. The CDR3 length is 20 residues. The V and J ends lost 3 bases and 0 bases respectively, with 22 bases between them. For the CDR3, the DNA is TGTGCCAGCAGCGAGGGGGGGCCGTGGAGGGCCTCCTCTGGGGCCAACGTCCTGACTTTC. This translates into CASSEGGPWRASSGANVLTF.

V is TRBV10-2 and J is TRBJ2-5; possibly TRBD1 or TRBD2 for D (6 bases each). Germline lookup yields CDR1 WSHSY and CDR2 SAAADI. The CDR3 loop spans 15 amino acids. V was pared by 6 bases and J by 5 bases, with 19 bases between. This CDR3 reads CASRPHKRGGETQYF. CDR3 bases: TGCGCCAGCAGGCCTCATAAACGAGGGGGGGAGACCCAGTACTTC.

The chain couples TRBV30 to TRBJ1-4; TRBD1 might be the D (5 bases). Between the trimmed V and J ends, which lost 2 bases and 3 bases, there was a span of 10 bases. CDR1 and CDR2 from the germline V gene are GTSNPN and SVGIG (reference sequence). The CDR3 sequence is 14 residues long. DNA of the CDR3: TGTGCCTGGAGTAAGACAGCCTCTAATGAAAAACTGTTTTTT. Protein product: CAWSKTASNEKLFF.

This chain connects TRBV30 to TRBJ2-2; no definite D call. The CDR3 runs 13 residues. The ends were cut back, 2 bases at V and 0 bases at J, with 4 bases in the middle. CDR1 is GTSNPN and CDR2 is SVGIG in the germline V gene (reference sequence). CDR3 bases: TGTGCCTGGAGTCACCCGAACACCGGGGAGCTGTTTTTT. Protein: CAWSHPNTGELFF.

The gene calls are TRBV25-1 and TRBJ2-2, with 8 positions matching TRBD1. This CDR3 region has 15 residues. Germline CDR1 is MGHDK and CDR2 is SYGVNS. V shed 7 bases and J 0 bases; nucleotides not matched to a gene: 4. The CDR3 sequence: CASTPGQANTGELFF. CDR3 DNA: TGTGCCAGCACACCGGGACAGGCGAACACCGGGGAGCTGTTTTTT.

V gene TRBV4-1 combines with J gene TRBJ1-2; perhaps TRBD1 as D (5 bases). V shed 4 bases and J shed 8 bases, with 17 bases lying between them. The CDR3 is made up of 14 amino acids. Germline-derived CDR1 and CDR2 are MGHRA and YSYEKL. The CDR3 nucleotides are TGCGCCAGCAGCCTGGGGACCGGGACCCAAGGCTACACCTTC. Protein sequence: CASSLGTGTQGYTF.

V gene TRBV10-1 combines with J gene TRBJ2-1; 11 nucleotides align to TRBD1. CDR3 length equals 14 residues. The germline V gene encodes CDR1 WNHNN and CDR2 SYGVQD (reference sequence). The J segment lost 9 bases and the V segment lost 6 bases, leaving 7 bases of the junction unmatched. The CDR3 protein is CASRMDRGQGEQFF. The CDR3, as DNA: TGCGCCAGCAGGATGGACAGGGGGCAGGGTGAGCAGTTCTTC.

The chain carries TRBV5-6 and TRBJ1-3; TRBD1 might be the D (5 bases). The CDR3 has 17 amino acids. The V gene's germline CDR1 is SGHDT and CDR2 YYEEEE. V lost 0 bases, J lost 4 bases, and 17 bases lay in between. The CDR3 bases are TGTGCCAGCAGCTTGGATCAGGGTCGGGTGTCGGGAAACACCATATATTTT. Translation gives CASSLDQGRVSGNTIYF.

V and J are TRBV6-4 and TRBJ2-3; 12 bases map to TRBD2. Germline V lookup: CDR1 MRHNA, CDR2 SNTAGT. Trimming took 4 bases from V and 4 from J; bases not matched to a gene: 3. This CDR3 spans 15 amino acids. The CDR3 DNA reads as TGTGCCAGCAGTGCTAGCGGGGGGGCCGCAGATACGCAGTATTTT. It codes for CASSASGGAADTQYF.